This entry concerns a single TCR beta chain. Its antigen is unidentified. The PCR employed 60 Vbeta primers together with 13 Jbeta primers. Assay: immunoSEQ multiplex PCR; the TCRdb copy retains only in-frame clones and omits some. This table has some 110,000 clones, around 79% appearing once. This entry belongs to a study of cytomegalovirus exposure and HLA in healthy donors. Whole-study context: Researchers found that approximately 80% of almost 400 genotyped donors fell within the Caucasian-associated ancestry cluster.

Study-level results: For TCR beta chains, V- and J-gene trimming was later linked to a missense DCLRE1C variant.

CDR1 and CDR2 from the germline V gene are LGHNA and YNFKEQ. V shed 3 bases, J shed 4 bases, and the junction held 10 bases outside the gene matches. The CDR3 covers 16 residues. Source material: PBMCs. The chain joins TRBV4-2 to TRBJ2-5, with 8 bases lining up with TRBD1. The TCR originated in a man between 60 and 75 years old in good health and CMV-seronegative. This CDR3 is CASSQSPTGTGETQYF. For the CDR3, the DNA is TGTGCCAGCAGCCAGAGCCCAACCGGGACAGGAGAGACCCAGTACTTC.